This TCR beta chain was observed in a study of Ad26.COV2.S vaccination and SARS-CoV-2 variants. For the study at large: The COV1001 Ad26.COV2.S trial arm included the donor. Once, or twice with 56 days between doses, Ad26.COV2.S was given intramuscularly.

The repertoire was sequenced with immunoSEQ multiplex PCR; TCRdb's copy has only in-frame clones and lacks some. The sample lists some 300,000 clones; around four fifths were seen once. This clone has more than one count but fewer than ten. The antigen remains undetermined. Specified treatment: around 19 received Ad26.COV2.S at low or high dose, single or two shots; roughly five received placebo; per-sample allocation not given. Collection of the samples took place on day 63 after the first injection of vaccine or placebo. General observations from the study: Spike-specific TCR breadth in vaccine recipients exceeded that seen in placebo recipients. Similar non-spike TCR breadth was seen in vaccine and placebo recipients.

The CDR3 runs to 16 residues. V dropped 0 bases and J dropped 8; count of bases not matched to a gene: 7. Germline CDR1 reads MNHEY; CDR2 reads SVGAGI. Material: peripheral blood, obtained in a trial of Ad26.COV2.S vaccine versus placebo. The origin of this receptor is a person aged 18 to 65 who received the Ad26.COV2.S COVID-19 vaccine or a placebo. V is TRBV6-5 and J is TRBJ1-4; 9 bases map to TRBD1. In DNA, the CDR3 is TGTGCCAGCAGTTACTCGCGGACAGGGGTTGGGGAAAAACTGTTTTTT. Protein: CASSYSRTGVGEKLFF.